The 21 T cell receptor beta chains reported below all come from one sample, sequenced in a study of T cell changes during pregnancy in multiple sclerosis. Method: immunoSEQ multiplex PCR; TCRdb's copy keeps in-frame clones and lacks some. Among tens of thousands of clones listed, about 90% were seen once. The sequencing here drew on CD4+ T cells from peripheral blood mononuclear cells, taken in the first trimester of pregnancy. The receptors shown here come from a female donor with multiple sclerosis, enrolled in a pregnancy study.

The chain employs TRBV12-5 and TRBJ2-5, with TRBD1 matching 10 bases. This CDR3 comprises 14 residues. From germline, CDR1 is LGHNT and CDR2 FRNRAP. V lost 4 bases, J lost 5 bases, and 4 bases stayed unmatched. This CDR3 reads CASGSLTGGETQYF. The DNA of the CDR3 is TGTGCTAGTGGTTCTCTGACAGGGGGCGAGACCCAGTACTTC.

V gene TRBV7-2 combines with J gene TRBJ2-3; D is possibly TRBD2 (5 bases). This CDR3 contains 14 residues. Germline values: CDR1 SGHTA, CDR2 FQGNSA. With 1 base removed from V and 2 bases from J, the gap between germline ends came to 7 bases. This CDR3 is CASSLDDYTDTQYF. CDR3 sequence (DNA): TGTGCCAGCAGCTTAGACGACTACACAGATACGCAGTATTTT.

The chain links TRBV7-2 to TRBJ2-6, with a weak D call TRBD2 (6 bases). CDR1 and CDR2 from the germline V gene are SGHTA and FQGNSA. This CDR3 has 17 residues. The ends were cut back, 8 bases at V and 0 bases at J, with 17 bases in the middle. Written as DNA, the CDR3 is TGTGCCAGCTTGGGGGAGGACTTAAACTCTGGGGCCAACGTCCTGACTTTC. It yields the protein CASLGEDLNSGANVLTF.

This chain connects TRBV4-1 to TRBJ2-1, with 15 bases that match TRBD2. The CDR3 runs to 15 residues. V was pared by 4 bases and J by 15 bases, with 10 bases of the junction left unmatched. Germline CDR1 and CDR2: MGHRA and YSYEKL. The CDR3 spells CASSPQGLAGGPRFF. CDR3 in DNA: TGCGCCAGCAGCCCACAGGGACTAGCGGGGGGCCCTAGGTTCTTC.

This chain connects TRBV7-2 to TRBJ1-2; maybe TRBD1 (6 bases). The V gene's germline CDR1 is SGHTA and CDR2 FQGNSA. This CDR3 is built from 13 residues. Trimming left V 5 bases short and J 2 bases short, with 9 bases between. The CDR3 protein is CASSMTGNYGYTF. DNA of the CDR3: TGTGCCAGCAGCATGACAGGCAACTATGGCTACACCTTC.

The CDR3 DNA follows: TGTGCCAGTACTAACCGGGACAGCTTCAATCAGCCCCAGCATTTT. It yields the protein CASTNRDSFNQPQHF. The chain carries TRBV19 and TRBJ1-5; 7 nucleotides line up with TRBD1. The CDR3 loop spans 15 amino acids. The germline V gene encodes CDR1 LNHDA and CDR2 SQIVND (reference sequence). V trimming: 7 bases; J trimming: 3 bases; junction bases outside the gene matches: 9.

The CDR3 nucleotides are TGTGCTAGTGCCTTAGGCAGTCCGGGTCAGCCCCAGCATTTT. Translated, it gives CASALGSPGQPQHF. The rearrangement links TRBV12-5 to TRBJ1-5, with D unclear. The V and J ends lost 7 bases and 6 bases respectively, with 16 bases between them. The CDR3 contains 14 residues. Germline CDR1 LGHNT, CDR2 FRNRAP.

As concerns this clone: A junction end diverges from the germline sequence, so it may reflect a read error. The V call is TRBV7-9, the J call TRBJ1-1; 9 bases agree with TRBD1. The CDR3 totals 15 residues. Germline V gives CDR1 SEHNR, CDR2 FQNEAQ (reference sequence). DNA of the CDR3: TGTGCCAGCAGCTTAACCGGGACAGGGAACGCTGAAGCTTTCTTT. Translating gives CASSLTGTGNAEAFF.

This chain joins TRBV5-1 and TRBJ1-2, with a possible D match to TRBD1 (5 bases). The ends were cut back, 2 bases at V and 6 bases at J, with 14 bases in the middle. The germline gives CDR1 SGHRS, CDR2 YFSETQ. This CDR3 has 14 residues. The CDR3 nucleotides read TGCGCCAGCAGCTTAATGCAGGGATCGGATGGCTACACCTTC. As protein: CASSLMQGSDGYTF.

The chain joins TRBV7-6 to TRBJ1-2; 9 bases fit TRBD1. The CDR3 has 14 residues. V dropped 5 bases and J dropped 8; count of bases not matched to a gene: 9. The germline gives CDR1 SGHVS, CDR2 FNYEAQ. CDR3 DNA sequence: TGTGCCAGCAGCCTGAAACAGGGGGCTGGGGGCTACACCTTC. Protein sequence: CASSLKQGAGGYTF.

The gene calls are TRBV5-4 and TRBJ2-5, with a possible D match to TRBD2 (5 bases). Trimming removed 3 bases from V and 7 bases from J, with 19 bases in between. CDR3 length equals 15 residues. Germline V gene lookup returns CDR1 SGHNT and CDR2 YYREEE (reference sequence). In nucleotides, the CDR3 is TGTGCCAGCAGCTACGGACCCCGGGGAGTGCCGACCCAGTACTTC. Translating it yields CASSYGPRGVPTQYF.

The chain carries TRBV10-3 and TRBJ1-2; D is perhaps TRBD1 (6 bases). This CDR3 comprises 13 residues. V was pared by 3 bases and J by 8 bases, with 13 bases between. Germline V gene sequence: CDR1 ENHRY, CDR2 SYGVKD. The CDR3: CAISDTGNGGYTF. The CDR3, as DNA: TGTGCCATCAGTGACACAGGGAATGGCGGCTACACCTTC.

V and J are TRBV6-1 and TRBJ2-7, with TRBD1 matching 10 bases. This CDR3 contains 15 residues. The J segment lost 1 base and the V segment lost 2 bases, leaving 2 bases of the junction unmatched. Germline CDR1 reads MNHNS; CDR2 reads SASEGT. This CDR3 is CASSEPGQGSYEQYF. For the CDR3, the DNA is TGTGCCAGCAGTGAACCGGGACAGGGGTCCTACGAGCAGTACTTC.

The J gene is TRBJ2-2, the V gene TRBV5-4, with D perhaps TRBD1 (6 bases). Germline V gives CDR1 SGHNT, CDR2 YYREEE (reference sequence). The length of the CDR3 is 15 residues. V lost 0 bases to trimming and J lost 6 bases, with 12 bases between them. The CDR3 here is CASSLGGRGAGELFF. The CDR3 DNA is TGTGCCAGCAGCTTGGGCGGCAGGGGAGCCGGGGAGCTGTTTTTT.

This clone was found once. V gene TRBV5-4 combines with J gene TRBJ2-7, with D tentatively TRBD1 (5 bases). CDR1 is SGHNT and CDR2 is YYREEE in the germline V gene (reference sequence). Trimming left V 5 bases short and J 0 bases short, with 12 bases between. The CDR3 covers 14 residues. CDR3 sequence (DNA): TGTGCCAGCAGTCGCGACAGTCTCTCCTACGAGCAGTACTTC. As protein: CASSRDSLSYEQYF.

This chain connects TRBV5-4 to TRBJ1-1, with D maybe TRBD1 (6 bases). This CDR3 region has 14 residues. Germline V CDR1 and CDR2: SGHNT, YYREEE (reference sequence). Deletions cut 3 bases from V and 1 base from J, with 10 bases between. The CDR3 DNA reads TGTGCCAGCAGCTCGCAGGGGAGGAACACTGAAGCTTTCTTT. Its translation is CASSSQGRNTEAFF.

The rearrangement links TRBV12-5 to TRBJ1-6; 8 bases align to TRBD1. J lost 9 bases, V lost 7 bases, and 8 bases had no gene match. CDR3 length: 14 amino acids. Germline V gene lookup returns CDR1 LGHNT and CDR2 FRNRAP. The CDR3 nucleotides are TGTGCTAGTGCCAGCCCAGGGGGCAGTTCACCCCTCCACTTT. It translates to CASASPGGSSPLHF.

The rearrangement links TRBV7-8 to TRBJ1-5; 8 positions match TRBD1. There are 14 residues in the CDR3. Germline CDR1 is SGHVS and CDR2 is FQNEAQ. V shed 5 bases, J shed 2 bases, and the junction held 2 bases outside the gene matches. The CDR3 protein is CASSVTGGNQPQHF. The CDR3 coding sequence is TGTGCCAGCAGCGTGACAGGGGGCAATCAGCCCCAGCATTTT.

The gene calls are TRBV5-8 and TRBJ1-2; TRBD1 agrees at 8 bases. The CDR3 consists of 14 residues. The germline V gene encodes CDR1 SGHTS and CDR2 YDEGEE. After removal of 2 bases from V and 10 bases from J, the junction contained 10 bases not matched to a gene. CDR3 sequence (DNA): TGTGCCAGCAGCTTCGAGGGACAGGCTACTTACTACACCTTC. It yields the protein CASSFEGQATYYTF.

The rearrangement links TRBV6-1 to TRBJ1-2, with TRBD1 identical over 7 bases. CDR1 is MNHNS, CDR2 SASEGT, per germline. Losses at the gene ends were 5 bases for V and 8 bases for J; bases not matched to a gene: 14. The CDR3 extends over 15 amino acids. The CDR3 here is CASSPQGSLHSGYTF. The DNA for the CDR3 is TGTGCCAGCAGTCCACAGGGGTCCCTTCATTCGGGCTACACCTTC.

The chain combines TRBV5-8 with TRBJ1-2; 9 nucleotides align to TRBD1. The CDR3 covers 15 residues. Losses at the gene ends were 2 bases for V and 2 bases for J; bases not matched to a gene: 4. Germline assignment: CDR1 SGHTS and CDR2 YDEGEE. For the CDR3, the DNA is TGTGCCAGCAGCTTTTACAGGGGGCACAACTATGGCTACACCTTC. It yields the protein CASSFYRGHNYGYTF.